The 20 T cell receptor beta chains below were found in one sample sequenced in a study of blood T cell repertoires in COVID-19. TCRdb keeps only in-frame clones here, not all; method: immunoSEQ multiplex PCR. The sample has roughly 200,000 clones; 65% to 80% are singletons. What was sequenced was peripheral blood. All receptors derive from a man aged 45 to 65 who had recovered from COVID-19.

The rearrangement joins TRBV3-1 (or the pseudogene TRBV3-2) to TRBJ2-6; 8 bases line up with TRBD1. Germline V gene sequence: CDR1 LGHDT, CDR2 YNNKEL (reference sequence). J was trimmed by 0 bases and V by 0 bases; bases with no gene match: 13. This CDR3 has 21 residues. CDR3 DNA sequence: TGTGCCAGCAGCCAAGAAAAGGACAGGGATGACTTGTACTCTGGGGCCAACGTCCTGACTTTC. It is translated as CASSQEKDRDDLYSGANVLTF.

The rearrangement joins TRBV10-3 to TRBJ2-1; TRBD2 aligns across 8 bases. Germline CDR1 and CDR2: ENHRY and SYGVKD. With V trimmed by 5 bases and J by 9 bases, 12 bases remained unmatched. The CDR3 contains 15 residues. The CDR3 DNA reads TGTGCCATCAGTCTCGGAGTAGCGGGGACGAGTGAGCAGTTCTTC. As protein: CAISLGVAGTSEQFF.

This clone was seen a single time. The V call is TRBV28, the J call TRBJ1-4; TRBD1 aligns across 12 bases. This CDR3 has 16 amino acids. J gave up 8 bases and V 5 bases, and 9 bases lay outside the gene matches. CDR1 is MDHEN, CDR2 SYDVKM, per germline. The CDR3 loop is CASSQPGQGAREKLFF. DNA of the CDR3: TGTGCCAGCAGTCAACCGGGACAGGGGGCGCGAGAAAAACTGTTTTTT.

The chain uses TRBV15 and TRBJ2-3; TRBD2 agrees at 14 bases. From germline, CDR1 is LNHNV and CDR2 YYDKDF (reference sequence). This CDR3 is built from 15 residues. The V segment lost 5 bases and the J segment 4 bases; nucleotides outside the gene matches: 2. This CDR3 reads CATSQGLAGADTQYF. DNA of the CDR3: TGTGCCACCAGCCAGGGACTAGCGGGAGCAGATACGCAGTATTTT.

The chain couples TRBV4-3 to TRBJ2-5; no firm D call. This CDR3 is built from 15 residues. Germline V lookup: CDR1 LGHNA, CDR2 YSLEER. The V end lost 1 base, the J end lost 1 base, and 10 bases lay between the germline ends. This CDR3 is CASSQGVSGQETQYF. For the CDR3, the DNA is TGCGCCAGCAGCCAAGGCGTTTCGGGCCAAGAGACCCAGTACTTC.

The chain couples TRBV18 to TRBJ2-7, with D unclear. The V gene lost 5 bases and the J gene lost 4 bases, with 9 bases spanning the gap. Germline lookup yields CDR1 KGHSH and CDR2 LQKENI. CDR3 length: 12 amino acids. The CDR3 DNA follows: TGTGCCAGCTCATCACTCAGTTACGAGCAGTACTTC. It encodes CASSSLSYEQYF.

The chain carries TRBV5-6 and TRBJ2-1; D is unresolved. The ends were cut back, 4 bases at V and 3 bases at J, with 5 bases in the middle. The CDR3 length is 12 residues. CDR1 is SGHDT, CDR2 YYEEEE, per germline. CDR3 sequence reads: CASSPFYNEQFF. CDR3 DNA: TGTGCCAGCAGCCCATTCTACAATGAGCAGTTCTTC.

The V gene is TRBV5-4, the J gene TRBJ2-7, with D maybe TRBD1 (6 bases). The germline V and J ends were trimmed by 4 bases and 7 bases, with 15 bases remaining between them. Germline V CDR1 and CDR2: SGHNT, YYREEE (reference sequence). This CDR3 has 13 residues. The CDR3 region is CASSTDRLWEQYF. The DNA for the CDR3 is TGTGCCAGCAGCACAGACAGGTTGTGGGAGCAGTACTTC.

This CDR3 reads CSASRQTSGGTDTQYF. CDR3 in DNA: TGCAGTGCTAGTCGTCAAACTAGCGGGGGCACAGATACGCAGTATTTT. The J gene is TRBJ2-3, the V gene TRBV20-1; 10 bases line up with TRBD2. V trimming: 3 bases; J trimming: 1 base; junction bases outside the gene matches: 7. CDR3 length equals 16 residues. Germline loops: CDR1 DFQATT, CDR2 SNEGSKA (reference sequence).

The chain employs TRBV30 and TRBJ1-3; a possible D gene is TRBD1 (6 bases). Germline CDR1 and CDR2: GTSNPN and SVGIG (reference sequence). V gave up 4 bases and J gave up 4 bases, with 8 bases separating them. This CDR3 is 12 amino acids long. Here the CDR3 reads CAWIGGGNTIYF. The CDR3, as DNA: TGTGCCTGGATAGGGGGAGGAAACACCATATATTTT.

This clone was seen only once. V gene TRBV29-1 combines with J gene TRBJ2-7; D is unclear. Germline CDR1 reads SQVTM; CDR2 reads ANQGSEA. This CDR3 has 11 amino acids. V lost 5 bases and J lost 3, with 8 bases in between. CDR3 sequence reads: CSVSVGYEQYF. The DNA of the CDR3 is TGCAGCGTTTCGGTTGGCTACGAGCAGTACTTC.

This clone was seen a few times. The CDR3 DNA follows: TGCAGCGTCAGGGTGGATGGGGCCAACGTCCTGACTTTC. Translating gives CSVRVDGANVLTF. This chain uses TRBV29-1 with TRBJ2-6; tentatively, D is TRBD1 (5 bases). CDR3 length: 13 amino acids. Germline CDR1 SQVTM, CDR2 ANQGSEA. V lost 6 bases and J lost 3, with 9 bases in between. The variable domain in full, completed from reference TRBV29-1 and TRBJ2-6, reads SAVISQKPSRDICQRGTSLTIQCQVDSQVTMMFWYRQQPGQSLTLIATANQGSEATYESGFVIDKFPISRPNLTFSTLTVSNMSPEDSSIYLCSVRVDGANVLTFGAGSRLTVL.

The V call is TRBV15, the J call TRBJ2-2; 7 bases map to TRBD1. The J segment lost 6 bases and the V segment lost 6 bases, leaving 7 bases of the junction unmatched. The CDR3 spans 14 residues. The germline CDR1 and CDR2 sequences are LNHNV and YYDKDF (reference sequence). The CDR3 loop reads CATRHDRAAGELFF. CDR3 coding DNA: TGTGCCACCAGGCATGACAGGGCGGCCGGGGAGCTGTTTTTT. Supplemented by reference TRBV15 and TRBJ2-2, the full variable domain reads DAMVIQNPRYQVTQFGKPVTLSCSQTLNHNVMYWYQQKSSQAPKLLFHYYDKDFNNEADTPDNFQSRRPNTSFCFLDIRSPGLGDTAMYLCATRHDRAAGELFFGEGSRLTVL.

The chain couples TRBV7-2 to TRBJ2-2; the match to TRBD2 covers 10 bases. V was pared by 7 bases and J by 7 bases, with 6 bases of the junction left unmatched. This CDR3 comprises 14 residues. Germline CDR1 and CDR2: SGHTA and FQGNSA. CDR3 residues: CASNTGLAIGELFF. The CDR3 nucleotides read TGTGCCAGCAACACGGGACTAGCGATCGGGGAGCTGTTTTTT.

V gene TRBV12-3 or TRBV12-4 combines with J gene TRBJ2-5; a possible D gene is TRBD1 (6 bases). Trimming cost V 9 bases and J 1 base, with 12 bases left between them. This CDR3 has 13 residues. CDR3 residues: CASGRDTQETQYF. Here the CDR3 DNA reads TGTGCCAGTGGCCGGGACACCCAAGAGACCCAGTACTTC.

The chain has TRBV18 and TRBJ1-1; a weak D match, TRBD1 (6 bases). Deletions cut 4 bases from V and 1 base from J, with 7 bases between. The CDR3 loop spans 13 amino acids. CDR1 and CDR2 (germline): KGHSH, LQKENI. CDR3 nucleotide sequence: TGTGCCAGCTCACGACAGGAGAACACTGAAGCTTTCTTT. Residues: CASSRQENTEAFF.

The chain employs TRBV24-1 and TRBJ2-1; 7 bases map to TRBD1. CDR3 length: 16 residues. Germline V gene lookup returns CDR1 KGHDR and CDR2 SFDVKD. The J segment lost 4 bases and the V segment lost 2 bases, leaving 7 bases of the junction unmatched. The chain's CDR3 is CATSDSRNRGYNEQFF. CDR3 DNA sequence: TGTGCCACCAGTGATTCCCGAAACAGGGGATACAATGAGCAGTTCTTC.

The genes are TRBV27 and TRBJ1-2; a possible D gene is TRBD1 (6 bases). The CDR3 extends over 14 amino acids. Between the trimmed V and J ends, which lost 4 bases and 1 base, there was a span of 10 bases. Germline-derived CDR1 and CDR2 are MNHEY and SMNVEV (reference sequence). This CDR3 reads CASSSGQHNYGYTF. CDR3 DNA sequence: TGTGCCAGCAGTTCTGGACAGCATAACTATGGCTACACCTTC.

The genes are TRBV5-1 and TRBJ2-7; 9 positions match TRBD1. J lost 7 bases, V lost 2 bases, and 10 bases had no gene match. Germline CDR1 is SGHRS and CDR2 is YFSETQ. The CDR3 runs 15 residues. The CDR3 reads CASSFTGQGRFEQYF. CDR3 nucleotide sequence: TGCGCCAGCAGCTTTACGGGACAGGGCCGGTTTGAGCAGTACTTC.

The chain is built from TRBV3-1 (or the pseudogene TRBV3-2) and TRBJ2-1, with D maybe TRBD1 (5 bases). The CDR3 is made up of 14 amino acids. Germline V gives CDR1 LGHDT, CDR2 YNNKEL (reference sequence). The V gene lost 4 bases and the J gene lost 7 bases, with 14 bases spanning the gap. The chain's CDR3 is CASSPLQGRNEQFF. CDR3 coding DNA: TGTGCCAGCAGCCCCCTCCAGGGCAGGAATGAGCAGTTCTTC.